A selection of T cell receptor beta chains follows, all from one sample in a study of blood T cell repertoires in COVID-19. Sequencing used immunoSEQ multiplex PCR; TCRdb keeps in-frame clones, though not all of them. The repertoire holds around 470,000 clones, with about 88% as singletons. Sequencing was performed on peripheral blood. The receptors were gathered from a young man with COVID-19, enrolled during active disease. Both conserved end residues are part of each CDR3. D genes are given only for firm matches. Clone size is shown for a subset of rows, as once, few, many or a class of expanded clone.

TRBV21-1,.,TRBJ1-2,.,CASSTGQGRDYGYTF,TGTGCCAGCAGCACCGGACAGGGGAGGGACTATGGCTACACCTTC
TRBV6-4,.,TRBJ2-1,few,CASSVLAGAYNEQFF,TGTGCCAGCAGTGTCTTGGCGGGCGCCTACAATGAGCAGTTCTTC
TRBV24-1,.,TRBJ2-7,.,CATSDGGTGTFGEQYF,TGTGCCACCAGTGACGGGGGGACAGGAACGTTTGGTGAGCAGTACTTC
TRBV25-1,TRBD1,TRBJ1-2,many,CASSEGTGYGYTF,TGTGCCAGCAGTGAAGGGACAGGGTATGGCTACACCTTC
TRBV5-4,.,TRBJ2-7,.,CASSLGVDTAYEQYF,TGTGCCAGCAGCTTGGGTGTAGATACAGCCTACGAGCAGTACTTC
TRBV5-4,TRBD1,TRBJ1-2,.,CASSPGQVSYGYTF,TGTGCCAGCAGCCCCGGACAGGTTTCATATGGCTACACCTTC
TRBV12-3/TRBV12-4,.,TRBJ1-2,.,CASSLRLYGYTF,TGTGCCAGCAGTTTAAGACTCTATGGCTACACCTTC
TRBV5-8,TRBD1,TRBJ1-2,.,CASLTGGRMDGYTF,TGTGCCAGCCTTACAGGGGGTAGAATGGATGGCTACACCTTC
TRBV3-1/TRBV3-2,TRBD2,TRBJ2-1,.,CASSQTSANEQFF,TGTGCCAGCAGCCAGACTAGCGCGAATGAGCAGTTCTTC
TRBV18,TRBD2,TRBJ2-1,.,CASSPPSGVRHEQFF,TGTGCCAGCTCACCCCCTAGCGGGGTTCGGCATGAGCAGTTCTTC
TRBV6-2/TRBV6-3,.,TRBJ1-1,.,CASSVTMNTEAFF,TGTGCCAGCAGTGTCACTATGAACACTGAAGCTTTCTTT
TRBV5-1,TRBD1,TRBJ2-3,.,CASSWTGSADTQYF,TGCGCCAGCAGCTGGACAGGGAGCGCAGATACGCAGTATTTT
TRBV4-1,TRBD2,TRBJ2-5,.,CASSQLSGSDLFGETQYF,TGCGCCAGCAGCCAGCTTAGCGGGAGTGATTTATTCGGGGAGACCCAGTACTTC
TRBV2,.,TRBJ2-2,.,CASSENVWGPGELFF,TGTGCCAGCAGTGAAAACGTGTGGGGCCCCGGGGAGCTGTTTTTT
TRBV5-8,.,TRBJ1-4,.,CASSLFREVEKLFF,TGTGCCAGCAGCTTGTTTCGAGAGGTTGAAAAACTGTTTTTT
TRBV19,TRBD1,TRBJ2-5,.,CASSFRTGRETQYF,TGTGCCAGTAGTTTCCGGACAGGACGGGAGACCCAGTACTTC
TRBV24-1,TRBD1,TRBJ2-1,once,CATSDPSGTGVNEQFF,TGTGCCACCAGTGATCCCTCCGGGACAGGGGTCAATGAGCAGTTCTTC
TRBV6-5,.,TRBJ2-7,.,CASSYGQGRDEQYF,TGTGCCAGCAGTTACGGGCAGGGGAGGGACGAGCAGTACTTC
TRBV12-5,.,TRBJ1-6,once,CATPGGGGNSPLHF,TGTGCTACCCCGGGGGGGGGAGGTAATTCACCCCTCCACTTT
TRBV28,TRBD1,TRBJ1-3,.,CATTPQGLANTIYF,TGTGCCACAACTCCACAGGGGTTAGCAAACACCATATATTTT
TRBV19,TRBD1,TRBJ1-1,.,CASGQGDTEAFF,TGTGCCAGTGGACAGGGGGACACTGAAGCTTTCTTT
TRBV7-5,.,TRBJ1-5,.,CVRSSGTLNQPQHF,TGTGTCAGAAGCTCCGGGACACTTAATCAGCCCCAGCATTTT
TRBV25-1,TRBD1,TRBJ1-5,.,CASSKRQGGQPQHF,TGTGCCAGCAGTAAGCGACAGGGAGGTCAGCCCCAGCATTTT
TRBV6-5,TRBD1,TRBJ1-1,.,CASSYSGTGDAEAFF,TGTGCCAGCAGTTACTCGGGGACAGGGGACGCTGAAGCTTTCTTT
TRBV7-8,.,TRBJ1-5,.,CASSLTGTQPQHF,TGTGCCAGCAGCTTAACAGGAACTCAGCCCCAGCATTTT
TRBV18,.,TRBJ1-1,.,CASSSDTLNTEAFF,TGTGCCAGCTCATCTGACACCCTGAACACTGAAGCTTTCTTT
TRBV2,.,TRBJ2-3,.,CASTIGQIPDTQYF,TGTGCCAGCACAATCGGACAGATACCAGATACGCAGTATTTT
TRBV28,TRBD1,TRBJ2-5,.,CASSTTGTGSETQYF,TGTGCCAGCAGTACAACCGGGACAGGGTCGGAGACCCAGTACTTC
TRBV3-1/TRBV3-2,.,TRBJ2-5,.,CASSQVGRRGETQYF,TGTGCCAGCAGCCAAGTTGGACGGAGAGGGGAGACCCAGTACTTC
TRBV23-1,.,TRBJ1-3,.,CASTRTRRGDTIYF,TGCGCCAGCACTCGGACCCGACGGGGAGACACCATATATTTT
TRBV19,.,TRBJ1-5,.,CASSMRDNGQPQHF,TGTGCCAGTAGTATGAGGGACAATGGGCAGCCCCAGCATTTT
TRBV6-1,.,TRBJ1-6,.,CASSANGAGNASPLHF,TGTGCCAGCAGTGCCAATGGGGCAGGTAATGCTTCACCCCTCCACTTT
TRBV11-2,TRBD2,TRBJ2-3,.,CASSVTSGGSTDTQYF,TGTGCCAGCAGCGTAACTAGCGGGGGGAGTACAGATACGCAGTATTTT
TRBV27,TRBD2,TRBJ2-3,once,CASSFSPAGADTQYF,TGTGCCAGCAGTTTCAGTCCAGCGGGAGCAGATACGCAGTATTTT